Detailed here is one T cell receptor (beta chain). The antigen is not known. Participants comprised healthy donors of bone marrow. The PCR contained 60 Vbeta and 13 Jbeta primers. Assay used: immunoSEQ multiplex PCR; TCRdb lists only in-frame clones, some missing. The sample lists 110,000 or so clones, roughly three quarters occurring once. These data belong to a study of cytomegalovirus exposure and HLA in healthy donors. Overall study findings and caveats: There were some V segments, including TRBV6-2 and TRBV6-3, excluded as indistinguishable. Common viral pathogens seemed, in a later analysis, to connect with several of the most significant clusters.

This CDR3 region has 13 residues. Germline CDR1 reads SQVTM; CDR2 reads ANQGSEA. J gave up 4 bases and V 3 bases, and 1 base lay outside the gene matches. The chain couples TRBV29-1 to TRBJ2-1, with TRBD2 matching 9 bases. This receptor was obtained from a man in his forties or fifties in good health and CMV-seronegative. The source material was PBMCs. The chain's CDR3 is CSVELAGYNEQFF. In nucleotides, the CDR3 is TGCAGCGTTGAGCTAGCGGGGTACAATGAGCAGTTCTTC.